The source of this T cell receptor beta chain is a study of T cell repertoires in cytomegalovirus infection. Study as a whole: Public signatures in TCR beta pointed to CMV infection and matching HLA type.

MiXCR, applied by TCRdb to the reads, yields one record per CDR3 protein. In the table there are some 500,000 distinct CDR3 sequences, 40% of which are singletons. Comment on this clonotype: Its specificity is not known.

Points from the study as a whole: Cumulative frequency (of public TCR beta family members) identified carriers of CMV plus the relevant HLA.

Sample: cultured PBMCs, taken from culture after CMV antigen stimulation. The origin of this receptor is a human donor in good health (CMV status not recorded). Some clones in this sample may be carry-over from other donors' samples.

The CDR3 DNA follows: TGTGCCAGCAGCTTGTTTTTGGGCAGGGACTACGAGCAGTACTTC. Its translation is CASSLFLGRDYEQYF. The rearrangement uses TRBV7-2 and TRBJ2-7; D possibly corresponds to TRBD1 (5 bases). The CDR3 runs to 15 residues. Germline CDR1 reads SGHTA; CDR2 reads FQGNSA. Between the trimmed V and J ends, which lost 3 bases and 3 bases, there was a span of 15 bases.